Below, 30 T cell receptor beta chains from the same sample are listed, as sequenced in a study of OX40 agonist ivuxolimab in advanced cancers. The protocol used for the library was the immunoSEQ multiplex PCR assay. TCRdb carries this immuneACCESS record with in-frame sequences only. Its versions omit some clonotypes, under half of them owing to an unresolved V gene in the studies checked, with the rest unexplained. This sample comprises 60,000 to 70,000 clones, 84% of them detected only once. The top ten hold 1.5% to 2% of the sample. The input for sequencing was CD4+ or CD8+ T cells sorted from blood, taken in a trial of the OX40 agonist ivuxolimab. The receptors originated from an adult with an advanced solid tumor such as melanoma, head and neck, liver or kidney cancer.

The V gene is TRBV4-3, the J gene TRBJ2-3; no firm D call. Germline assignment: CDR1 LGHNA and CDR2 YSLEER. Between the trimmed V and J ends, which lost 0 bases and 9 bases, there was a span of 13 bases. This CDR3 contains 14 residues. CDR3 DNA: TGCGCCAGCAGCCAAGATTGGTGGGAAGGGACGCAGTATTTT. Protein sequence: CASSQDWWEGTQYF.

The V call is TRBV11-3, the J call TRBJ1-1; 9 bases align to TRBD1. The V gene end was trimmed by 6 bases and the J gene end by 2 bases; junction bases not matched to a gene: 4. CDR1 and CDR2 from the germline V gene are SGHNT and YENEEA. The CDR3 consists of 14 residues. CDR3 loop: CASSMTGGNTEAFF. CDR3 coding DNA: TGTGCCAGCAGTATGACAGGGGGTAACACTGAAGCTTTCTTT.

The gene calls are TRBV5-4 and TRBJ2-1, with 15 positions matching TRBD2. With 4 bases clipped from V and 6 bases from J, the junction kept 5 bases outside the gene matches. Germline CDR1 is SGHNT and CDR2 is YYREEE (reference sequence). This CDR3 is built from 16 residues. CDR3: CASSLGLAGGSNEQFF. The CDR3 DNA reads as TGTGCCAGCAGCCTGGGACTAGCGGGAGGATCCAATGAGCAGTTCTTC.

V and J are TRBV6-5 and TRBJ2-1; tentative D call: TRBD2 (5 bases). V lost 2 bases to trimming and J lost 9 bases, with 17 bases between them. The germline gives CDR1 MNHEY, CDR2 SVGAGI. CDR3 size: 15 residues. This CDR3 is CASSYEANRRSEQFF. The CDR3 DNA is TGTGCCAGCAGTTACGAGGCGAACCGGAGGTCTGAGCAGTTCTTC.

The rearrangement joins TRBV30 to TRBJ2-2; tentatively, D is TRBD1 (6 bases). This CDR3 is 14 amino acids long. Trimming took 4 bases from V and 3 from J, leaving 12 bases between them. Per germline, CDR1 GTSNPN and CDR2 SVGIG (reference sequence). The CDR3 nucleotides read TGTGCCTGGACCTCTCCAGGGGACACCGGGGAGCTGTTTTTT. Protein sequence: CAWTSPGDTGELFF. Using reference TRBV30 and TRBJ2-2 for the parts outside the CDR3, the full variable domain is SQTIHQWPATLVQPVGSPLSLECTVEGTSNPNLYWYRQAAGRGLQLLFYSVGIGQISSEVPQNLSASRPQDRQFILSSKKLLLSDSGFYLCAWTSPGDTGELFFGEGSRLTVL.

The V and J genes are TRBV27 and TRBJ2-1, with 8 bases fitting TRBD1. In germline, CDR1 is MNHEY, CDR2 SMNVEV (reference sequence). V was pared by 8 bases and J by 7 bases, with 7 bases of the junction left unmatched. This CDR3 is 13 amino acids long. The CDR3 DNA reads as TGTGCCAGCTTCAGACAGGGGAGTAATGAGCAGTTCTTC. Residues: CASFRQGSNEQFF.

This clone was picked up a small number of times. This chain links TRBV19 with TRBJ1-5, with 10 bases fitting TRBD1. From germline, CDR1 is LNHDA and CDR2 SQIVND (reference sequence). The ends lost 5 bases at V and 2 bases at J; junction bases unmatched: 12. This CDR3 spans 18 amino acids. The CDR3 nucleotides read TGTGCCAGTAGTTTCCGGGGACAGGGGTTTATTGGCAATCAGCCCCAGCATTTT. Translation gives CASSFRGQGFIGNQPQHF. The full variable domain, its missing parts supplied by reference TRBV19 and TRBJ1-5, is DGGITQSPKYLFRKEGQNVTLSCEQNLNHDAMYWYRQDPGQGLRLIYYSQIVNDFQKGDIAEGYSVSREKKESFPLTVTSAQKNPTAFYLCASSFRGQGFIGNQPQHFGDGTRLSIL.

This clone was detected only once. The gene calls are TRBV2 and TRBJ2-1, with TRBD1 identical over 8 bases. The CDR3 extends over 14 amino acids. Trimming at V came to 7 bases and at J to 15 bases, leaving 17 bases not matched to a gene. Germline assignment: CDR1 SNHLY and CDR2 FYNNEI. Written as DNA, the CDR3 is TGTGCCAGCACGAGGGACAGGTCGGGGATATCATGGTTCTTC. Translated, it gives CASTRDRSGISWFF.

This chain connects TRBV29-1 to TRBJ2-2, with D hard to call. The CDR3 is made up of 12 amino acids. The germline CDR1 and CDR2 sequences are SQVTM and ANQGSEA. The ends were cut back, 3 bases at V and 4 bases at J, with 6 bases in the middle. The CDR3 region is CSVERGTGELFF. CDR3 nucleotides: TGCAGCGTTGAGAGAGGCACCGGGGAGCTGTTTTTT.

V usage is TRBV5-4 and J usage is TRBJ2-2, with TRBD2 as a possible D gene (6 bases). The CDR3 covers 17 residues. CDR1 is SGHNT and CDR2 is YYREEE in the germline V gene (reference sequence). The ends were cut back, 6 bases at V and 6 bases at J, with 24 bases in the middle. The CDR3 region is CASIPLRGGMRAGELFF. CDR3 in DNA: TGTGCCAGCATCCCATTGCGGGGCGGGATGCGGGCCGGGGAGCTGTTTTTT.

The sample holds a few counts of this clone. The chain links TRBV27 to TRBJ2-7; 10 bases align to TRBD1. This CDR3 region has 16 residues. Germline V gene sequence: CDR1 MNHEY, CDR2 SMNVEV (reference sequence). J lost 3 bases, V lost 1 base, and 6 bases had no gene match. CDR3 sequence reads: CASSLWGTGAGYEQYF. The CDR3, as DNA: TGTGCCAGCAGTTTATGGGGGACAGGGGCTGGCTACGAGCAGTACTTC.

The chain couples TRBV19 to TRBJ2-7, with 9 nucleotides matching TRBD2. The V segment lost 6 bases and the J segment 2 bases; nucleotides outside the gene matches: 2. Germline CDR1 is LNHDA and CDR2 is SQIVND (reference sequence). The CDR3 sequence is 13 residues long. CDR3 coding DNA: TGTGCCAGTAGGACTAGCGGAACCTACGAGCAGTACTTC. This codes for CASRTSGTYEQYF. Filled out from reference TRBV19 and TRBJ2-7, the complete variable domain reads DGGITQSPKYLFRKEGQNVTLSCEQNLNHDAMYWYRQDPGQGLRLIYYSQIVNDFQKGDIAEGYSVSREKKESFPLTVTSAQKNPTAFYLCASRTSGTYEQYFGPGTRLTVT.

The V gene is TRBV29-1, the J gene TRBJ2-4; 8 nucleotides agree with TRBD1. Trimming at V came to 4 bases and at J to 2 bases, leaving 7 bases not matched to a gene. CDR1 is SQVTM and CDR2 is ANQGSEA in the germline V gene. The length of the CDR3 is 15 residues. The CDR3 sequence is CSVVGQALTKNIQYF. The CDR3 DNA follows: TGCAGCGTTGTGGGACAGGCCCTCACCAAAAACATTCAGTACTTC.

J is TRBJ2-7 and V is TRBV6-6; D gene uncertain. The CDR3 sequence is 15 residues long. Germline CDR1 MNHNY, CDR2 SVGAGI (reference sequence). V was clipped by 0 bases and J by 2 bases, with 11 bases between them. CDR3 nucleotides: TGTGCCAGCAGTTACTCGACGGACGGGCCCTACGAGCAGTACTTC. It specifies CASSYSTDGPYEQYF.

The chain recombines TRBV5-1 with TRBJ2-1; TRBD1 might be the D (6 bases). Germline CDR1 and CDR2: SGHRS and YFSETQ. Trimming cost V 0 bases and J 5 bases, with 12 bases left between them. There are 15 residues in the CDR3. The DNA for the CDR3 is TGCGCCAGCAGCTTGGGTTTTGGGGGCGACAATGAGCAGTTCTTC. Protein product: CASSLGFGGDNEQFF.

The chain joins TRBV4-2 to TRBJ2-1; 9 nucleotides match TRBD2. The CDR3 loop spans 15 amino acids. Unmatched junction bases numbered 6, after V lost 4 bases and J lost 5 bases. CDR1 is LGHNA, CDR2 YNFKEQ, per germline. The CDR3 coding sequence is TGTGCCAGCAGCCCTAGCGGGGCCCCCCACAATGAGCAGTTCTTC. Its translation is CASSPSGAPHNEQFF.

V usage is TRBV7-9 and J usage is TRBJ2-7, with TRBD2 identical over 8 bases. The trim removed 5 bases at V and 5 bases at J, leaving 11 bases unmatched. This CDR3 has 15 amino acids. Germline CDR1 SEHNR, CDR2 FQNEAQ (reference sequence). In nucleotides, the CDR3 is TGTGCCAGCAGCGAGCCGGGACTAGGTTCAAACGAGCAGTACTTC. Amino acids: CASSEPGLGSNEQYF. The variable domain in full, with the rest retrieved from reference TRBV7-9 and TRBJ2-7, is DTGVSQNPRHKITKRGQNVTFRCDPISEHNRLYWYRQTLGQGPEFLTYFQNEAQLEKSRLLSDRFSAERPKGSFSTLEIQRTEQGDSAMYLCASSEPGLGSNEQYFGPGTRLTVT.

The chain couples TRBV4-3 to TRBJ1-2; TRBD1 agrees at 9 bases. Germline assignment: CDR1 LGHNA and CDR2 YSLEER. The CDR3 contains 18 residues. With 0 bases clipped from V and 1 base from J, the junction kept 9 bases outside the gene matches. CDR3: CASSQDWTGVGFNYGYTF. The CDR3, as DNA: TGCGCCAGCAGCCAAGACTGGACAGGGGTGGGATTTAACTATGGCTACACCTTC.

V and J are TRBV28 and TRBJ2-7; 8 positions agree with TRBD2. CDR1 MDHEN and CDR2 SYDVKM come from the germline V gene. The CDR3 has 14 residues. V shed 5 bases, J shed 4 bases, and the junction held 7 bases outside the gene matches. Written as DNA, the CDR3 is TGTGCCAGCAGTGTTACGGGAGGGAAGTACGAGCAGTACTTC. Amino acids: CASSVTGGKYEQYF. Full variable domain (outside the CDR3, taken from reference TRBV28 and TRBJ2-7): DVKVTQSSRYLVKRTGEKVFLECVQDMDHENMFWYRQDPGLGLRLIYFSYDVKMKEKGDIPEGYSVSREKKERFSLILESASTNQTSMYLCASSVTGGKYEQYFGPGTRLTVT.

V is TRBV25-1 and J is TRBJ2-1, with D tentatively TRBD2 (6 bases). The germline V gene encodes CDR1 MGHDK and CDR2 SYGVNS. The CDR3 has 13 residues. The ends were cut back, 2 bases at V and 9 bases at J, with 11 bases in the middle. The CDR3 loop reads CASSEELAGEQFF. Written as DNA, the CDR3 is TGTGCCAGCAGTGAAGAACTAGCCGGTGAGCAGTTCTTC.

This clone was seen a single time. This chain links TRBV7-9 with TRBJ2-1; D unclear. Germline V gives CDR1 SEHNR, CDR2 FQNEAQ (reference sequence). Trimming shortened V by 5 bases and J by 10 bases, and 9 bases separated the two germline ends. There are 11 residues in the CDR3. The CDR3 region has the DNA TGTGCCAGCAGCCGGAGCAGGGAGCAGTTCTTC. Its translation is CASSRSREQFF.

The chain is built from TRBV7-2 and TRBJ2-5; D might be TRBD1 (5 bases). The CDR3 sequence is 15 residues long. Germline loops: CDR1 SGHTA, CDR2 FQGNSA. V was pared by 1 base and J by 4 bases, with 13 bases between. The CDR3 sequence is CASSLGSGRVETQYF. The DNA for the CDR3 is TGTGCCAGCAGCTTAGGTTCTGGCAGGGTAGAGACCCAGTACTTC. The entire variable domain, with the rest obtained from reference TRBV7-2 and TRBJ2-5, is as follows: GAGVSQSPSNKVTEKGKDVELRCDPISGHTALYWYRQSLGQGLEFLIYFQGNSAPDKSGLPSDRFSAERTGGSVSTLTIQRTQQEDSAVYLCASSLGSGRVETQYFGPGTRLLVL.

V is TRBV19 and J is TRBJ2-3; tentatively, D is TRBD1 (6 bases). The CDR3 runs 18 residues. Germline V gene sequence: CDR1 LNHDA, CDR2 SQIVND (reference sequence). The V end was cut by 4 bases, the J end by 5 bases, with 25 bases between. The CDR3 sequence: CASSRQEYDRTQGDTQYF. The CDR3 DNA reads as TGTGCCAGTAGTAGACAGGAGTATGATAGAACCCAGGGAGATACGCAGTATTTT.

The V gene is TRBV4-3, the J gene TRBJ2-3; 7 bases match TRBD1. Per the germline V gene, CDR1 is LGHNA and CDR2 is YSLEER. The junction had 12 bases not matched to a gene; V was cut back by 2 bases and J by 4 bases. This CDR3 comprises 17 residues. The CDR3 sequence: CASSQSSRQGVADTQYF. For the CDR3, the DNA is TGCGCCAGCAGCCAATCATCCCGACAGGGTGTAGCAGATACGCAGTATTTT.

This clone was picked up many times. This rearrangement joins TRBV28 to TRBJ1-5, with 7 bases that match TRBD1. This CDR3 region has 17 residues. Germline trimming cut 5 bases from V and 0 bases from J; bases unmatched to any gene: 10. Germline loops: CDR1 MDHEN, CDR2 SYDVKM. The CDR3 loop is CASSLHGTAYSNQPQHF. CDR3 DNA sequence: TGTGCCAGCAGTCTCCATGGGACAGCCTATAGCAATCAGCCCCAGCATTTT.

This clone is a singleton in its sample. This sequence joins TRBV11-2 and TRBJ2-2; 12 bases fit TRBD1. The ends lost 4 bases at V and 7 bases at J; junction bases unmatched: 13. Germline V CDR1 and CDR2: SGHAT, FQNNGV. This CDR3 spans 18 amino acids. The CDR3 protein is CASSSPRGTGGWGGELFF. For the CDR3, the DNA is TGTGCCAGCAGCTCGCCCCGGGGGACAGGGGGCTGGGGCGGGGAGCTGTTTTTT.

The CDR3 sequence is CASSGASNEQFF. As DNA, the CDR3 is TGTGCCAGCAGCGGGGCTAGCAATGAGCAGTTCTTC. The gene calls are TRBV6-6 and TRBJ2-1; D possibly matches TRBD1 or TRBD2 (5 bases each). Germline-derived CDR1 and CDR2 are MNHNY and SVGAGI (reference sequence). This CDR3 has 12 amino acids. V lost 6 bases and J lost 6, with 9 bases in between.

The chain recombines TRBV6-6 with TRBJ2-3; TRBD1 matches 9 bases. V was clipped by 6 bases and J by 2 bases; unmatched bases: 6. CDR1 and CDR2 (germline): MNHNY, SVGAGI (reference sequence). CDR3 length: 15 amino acids. The CDR3 sequence: CASRTGQGNTDTQYF. CDR3 sequence (DNA): TGTGCCAGCAGAACGGGACAGGGAAACACAGATACGCAGTATTTT.

The CDR3 region is CASSRTGGEQYF. The CDR3 DNA reads TGTGCCAGCAGTCGAACAGGGGGCGAGCAGTACTTC. This chain connects TRBV6-5 to TRBJ2-7, with 8 bases lining up with TRBD1. CDR1 is MNHEY, CDR2 SVGAGI, per germline. V lost 5 bases and J lost 6; bases outside the gene matches: 3. The CDR3 loop spans 12 amino acids.

This clone has only one observation. The chain uses TRBV7-2 and TRBJ2-3; 10 bases map to TRBD2. Germline lookup yields CDR1 SGHTA and CDR2 FQGNSA. V was clipped by 8 bases and J by 1 base; unmatched bases: 3. The CDR3 runs to 14 residues. Here the CDR3 reads CASRLAGGTDTQYF. CDR3 in DNA: TGTGCCAGCCGGCTAGCGGGAGGCACAGATACGCAGTATTTT.